The 27 T cell receptor beta chains given below trace back to one sample, sequenced in a study of blood T cell repertoires in COVID-19 (dated by TCRdb to 2018 to 2021). Libraries were made using the immunoSEQ multiplex PCR assay. The immuneACCESS repertoire file appears here via TCRdb, limited to in-frame rearrangements. These files lack a portion of the clones; in checked studies, under half of the deficit traces to unresolved V genes, and the cause of the others is not known. This sample gives about 250,000 clones in total; roughly 89% of them show up just once. The leading ten clones occupy less than 4.5% of the sample. Sequencing was done on a sample of PBMCs or T cells enriched from blood (not recorded which). These receptors were taken from a woman aged 25-40 years with acute COVID-19.

The chain joins TRBV18 to TRBJ1-4; 7 bases align to TRBD1. V dropped 2 bases and J dropped 4; count of bases not matched to a gene: 10. Germline V gene lookup returns CDR1 KGHSH and CDR2 LQKENI. The CDR3 consists of 17 residues. The CDR3, as DNA: TGTGCCAGCTCACCAGATCAAACGGGACAGTATAATGAAAAACTGTTTTTT. It specifies CASSPDQTGQYNEKLFF.

This clone is a singleton in its sample. The chain combines TRBV4-1 with TRBJ1-1, with D unclear. V dropped 3 bases and J dropped 11 bases, with 19 bases sitting between them. CDR3 length: 14 residues. Looked up from germline, CDR1 is MGHRA and CDR2 is YSYEKL. The CDR3 sequence is CASSHSRDPGGAFF. The CDR3 region has the DNA TGCGCCAGCAGCCATAGTAGGGATCCCGGCGGGGCTTTCTTT.

V usage is TRBV12-5 and J usage is TRBJ1-1, with D possibly TRBD1 on 6 matching bases. The CDR3 has 17 residues. Germline V lookup: CDR1 LGHNT, CDR2 FRNRAP. Trimming shortened V by 7 bases and J by 1 base, and 22 bases separated the two germline ends. The CDR3 spells CASAPLGGGPGNTEAFF. CDR3 nucleotides: TGTGCTAGTGCACCACTAGGGGGAGGGCCGGGGAACACTGAAGCTTTCTTT.

The rearrangement uses TRBV18 and TRBJ1-1, with no clear D. This CDR3 comprises 15 residues. From germline, CDR1 is KGHSH and CDR2 LQKENI. Between the trimmed V and J ends, which lost 3 bases and 0 bases, there was a span of 11 bases. This chain's CDR3 is CASSPSREMNTEAFF. In DNA form, the CDR3 reads TGTGCCAGCTCACCGTCCCGGGAAATGAACACTGAAGCTTTCTTT.

The rearrangement links TRBV10-3 to TRBJ2-1; TRBD2 is a possible D gene (5 bases). This CDR3 comprises 15 residues. V shed 3 bases and J shed 5 bases, with 14 bases lying between them. CDR1 is ENHRY and CDR2 is SYGVKD in the germline V gene. The CDR3: CAISDRQAENNEQFF. The CDR3 DNA follows: TGTGCCATCAGTGACCGGCAAGCGGAGAACAATGAGCAGTTCTTC.

This clone showed up just a few times. Other DNA variants within this sample encode the same CDR3. The rearrangement links TRBV18 to TRBJ2-2; D may be TRBD1 (6 bases). Per the germline V gene, CDR1 is KGHSH and CDR2 is LQKENI. This CDR3 is built from 14 residues. Trimming pared 3 bases from V and 2 bases from J, leaving 7 bases between. Here the CDR3 DNA reads TGTGCCAGCTCACCGGGACAAAACACCGGGGAGCTGTTTTTT. This sequence encodes CASSPGQNTGELFF.

V gene TRBV28 combines with J gene TRBJ1-2; TRBD1 matches 9 bases. Germline values: CDR1 MDHEN, CDR2 SYDVKM. CDR3 length: 19 residues. J gave up 0 bases and V 5 bases, and 16 bases lay outside the gene matches. The CDR3 region has the DNA TGTGCCAGCAGTGCCGGGGGGGAACAGGGGGCTTATTCTAACTATGGCTACACCTTC. It yields the protein CASSAGGEQGAYSNYGYTF.

This clone was observed once. This chain links TRBV5-1 with TRBJ2-1; D call uncertain. Germline V CDR1 and CDR2: SGHRS, YFSETQ. The CDR3 extends over 13 amino acids. Trimming cost V 1 base and J 6 bases, with 8 bases left between them. The DNA of the CDR3 is TGCGCCAGCAGCTTGTATCCCCTCAATGAGCAGTTCTTC. Amino acids: CASSLYPLNEQFF.

The J gene is TRBJ1-3, the V gene TRBV4-1; perhaps TRBD1 as D (6 bases). Per the germline V gene, CDR1 is MGHRA and CDR2 is YSYEKL. The CDR3 has 17 amino acids. V dropped 1 base and J dropped 0 bases, with 13 bases sitting between them. This CDR3 is CASSQGQTGGSGNTIYF. As DNA, the CDR3 is TGCGCCAGCAGCCAAGGTCAGACAGGAGGCTCTGGAAACACCATATATTTT.

The chain uses TRBV7-9 and TRBJ1-5; 7 nucleotides align to TRBD1. Germline-derived CDR1 and CDR2 are SEHNR and FQNEAQ (reference sequence). This CDR3 comprises 14 residues. Trimming took 5 bases from V and 4 from J; bases not matched to a gene: 5. CDR3 bases: TGTGCCAGCAGCGCCGGGACAGAGAATCAGCCCCAGCATTTT. It translates to CASSAGTENQPQHF. Supplemented by reference TRBV7-9 and TRBJ1-5, the full variable domain reads DTGVSQNPRHKITKRGQNVTFRCDPISEHNRLYWYRQTLGQGPEFLTYFQNEAQLEKSRLLSDRFSAERPKGSFSTLEIQRTEQGDSAMYLCASSAGTENQPQHFGDGTRLSIL.

The J gene is TRBJ1-1, the V gene TRBV11-2; D unresolved. CDR1 is SGHAT, CDR2 FQNNGV, per germline. The V gene lost 5 bases and the J gene lost 1 base, with 14 bases spanning the gap. The CDR3 length is 15 residues. CDR3: CASSPYVRENTEAFF. As DNA, the CDR3 is TGTGCCAGCAGCCCGTACGTCCGGGAGAACACTGAAGCTTTCTTT.

The V and J genes are TRBV4-1 and TRBJ1-2; D is undetermined. Trimming stripped 0 bases from V and 0 bases from J, with 8 bases between. Germline V lookup: CDR1 MGHRA, CDR2 YSYEKL. This CDR3 region has 15 residues. The CDR3 DNA reads as TGCGCCAGCAGCCAAGATGAGGTGGCTAACTATGGCTACACCTTC. The encoded protein is CASSQDEVANYGYTF.

The V gene is TRBV9, the J gene TRBJ2-1, with D hard to call. Per germline, CDR1 SGDLS and CDR2 YYNGEE. V lost 0 bases to trimming and J lost 7 bases, with 5 bases between them. This CDR3 spans 12 amino acids. The CDR3 reads CASSVVLNEQFF. DNA of the CDR3: TGTGCCAGCAGCGTAGTCCTAAATGAGCAGTTCTTC.

In its sample, this clone was seen a few times. The chain employs TRBV18 and TRBJ2-1, with D tentatively TRBD2 (6 bases). This CDR3 has 14 residues. V gave up 3 bases and J gave up 0 bases, with 6 bases separating them. The germline V gene has CDR1 KGHSH and CDR2 LQKENI. CDR3 residues: CASSPGGSYNEQFF. The DNA of the CDR3 is TGTGCCAGCTCACCGGGAGGCTCCTACAATGAGCAGTTCTTC. Together with reference TRBV18 and TRBJ2-1, the CDR3 gives the full variable domain: NAGVMQNPRHLVRRRGQEARLRCSPMKGHSHVYWYRQLPEEGLKFMVYLQKENIIDESGMPKERFSAEFPKEGPSILRIQQVVRGDSAAYFCASSPGGSYNEQFFGPGTRLTVL.

This clone has just a few counts. The chain joins TRBV6-4 to TRBJ2-1, with 7 bases fitting TRBD2. Per germline, CDR1 MRHNA and CDR2 SNTAGT. The CDR3 is 15 amino acids. Unmatched junction bases numbered 2, after V lost 0 bases and J lost 3 bases. CDR3 residues: CASSDSTGGYNEQFF. Here the CDR3 DNA reads TGTGCCAGCAGTGACTCGACGGGGGGCTACAATGAGCAGTTCTTC.

This sequence joins TRBV6-5 and TRBJ1-4; possibly TRBD1 for D (6 bases). The CDR3 is made up of 14 amino acids. Germline V gene sequence: CDR1 MNHEY, CDR2 SVGAGI. Trimming removed 0 bases at V and 7 bases at J, with 9 bases between. CDR3 region: CASSYSSGAEKLFF. The CDR3, as DNA: TGTGCCAGCAGTTACTCTTCAGGGGCTGAAAAACTGTTTTTT.

The CDR3 spells CASSEQGEGTPLHF. The CDR3 DNA sequence: TGTGCCAGCAGCGAACAGGGCGAGGGTACACCCCTCCACTTT. The chain uses TRBV9 and TRBJ1-6; the D gene is possibly TRBD1 (6 bases). CDR3 length equals 14 residues. Trimming left V 3 bases short and J 11 bases short, with 15 bases between. Germline V gives CDR1 SGDLS, CDR2 YYNGEE.

This clone appeared many times. The V gene is TRBV11-2, the J gene TRBJ2-3; 7 bases match TRBD2. Per germline, CDR1 SGHAT and CDR2 FQNNGV. Losses at the gene ends were 5 bases for V and 6 bases for J; bases not matched to a gene: 8. The CDR3 consists of 14 residues. CDR3 in amino acids: CASSLRTRGDTQYF. The CDR3 DNA reads as TGTGCCAGCAGCCTACGGACTAGAGGCGATACGCAGTATTTT.

The chain carries TRBV7-9 and TRBJ1-2; the match to TRBD1 covers 9 bases. The junction had 9 bases not matched to a gene; V was cut back by 6 bases and J by 4 bases. CDR1 is SEHNR, CDR2 FQNEAQ, per germline (reference sequence). The CDR3 runs to 15 residues. The CDR3 protein is CASSTGQGTSYGYTF. CDR3 nucleotide sequence: TGTGCCAGCAGTACCGGACAGGGGACGAGCTATGGCTACACCTTC.

The chain joins TRBV3-1 (or the pseudogene TRBV3-2) to TRBJ1-1, with TRBD1 identical over 10 bases. The V and J ends lost 3 bases and 7 bases, in that order; junction bases with no gene match: 8. The CDR3 is 15 residues long. The germline V gene has CDR1 LGHDT and CDR2 YNNKEL (reference sequence). CDR3: CASSQVPTGGYEAFF. The CDR3 region has the DNA TGTGCCAGCAGCCAGGTTCCGACAGGGGGCTATGAAGCTTTCTTT.

In regard to this clone: Other nucleotide sequences in the sample specify the same CDR3. This sequence joins TRBV6-5 and TRBJ1-2; TRBD1 might be the D (5 bases). The germline V and J ends were trimmed by 5 bases and 1 base, with 8 bases remaining between them. There are 13 residues in the CDR3. The germline CDR1 and CDR2 sequences are MNHEY and SVGAGI. The CDR3 bases are TGTGCCAGCAGTCTAGACAGTAACTATGGCTACACCTTC. This encodes CASSLDSNYGYTF.

This chain joins TRBV4-3 and TRBJ1-2; D may be TRBD1 (5 bases). The V and J ends lost 0 bases and 5 bases respectively, with 13 bases between them. This CDR3 spans 15 amino acids. Per germline, CDR1 LGHNA and CDR2 YSLEER. This chain's CDR3 is CASSQDEGAPYGYTF. The CDR3 DNA is TGCGCCAGCAGCCAAGATGAAGGGGCTCCTTATGGCTACACCTTC.

The chain links TRBV27 to TRBJ1-2; tentatively, D is TRBD1 (5 bases). This CDR3 has 17 residues. Trimming shortened V by 1 base and J by 3 bases, and 18 bases separated the two germline ends. Germline CDR1 reads MNHEY; CDR2 reads SMNVEV (reference sequence). The CDR3 DNA reads as TGTGCCAGCAGTTTATTTCCACGGGGGAAGGCTGACTATGGCTACACCTTC. It specifies CASSLFPRGKADYGYTF.

CDR3 sequence: CASRSGSSTDTQYF. As DNA, the CDR3 is TGTGCCAGCAGGAGCGGCTCTAGCACAGATACGCAGTATTTT. V gene TRBV9 combines with J gene TRBJ2-3, with a weak D call TRBD2 (5 bases). Between the trimmed V and J ends, which lost 5 bases and 0 bases, there was a span of 10 bases. CDR1 and CDR2 from the germline V gene are SGDLS and YYNGEE. The CDR3 sequence is 14 residues long. The whole variable domain, filled in from reference TRBV9 and TRBJ2-3, reads DSGVTQTPKHLITATGQRVTLRCSPRSGDLSVYWYQQSLDQGLQFLIQYYNGEERAKGNILERFSAQQFPDLHSELNLSSLELGDSALYFCASRSGSSTDTQYFGPGTRLTVL.

V usage is TRBV19 and J usage is TRBJ1-1, with D hard to call. Trimming removed 9 bases at V and 6 bases at J, with 11 bases between. This CDR3 has 11 amino acids. The germline CDR1 and CDR2 sequences are LNHDA and SQIVND (reference sequence). The CDR3 is CASKNSAEAFF. As DNA, the CDR3 is TGTGCCAGCAAGAATAGCGCTGAAGCTTTCTTT.

The genes are TRBV30 and TRBJ2-1; TRBD2 agrees at 13 bases. Trimming at V came to 4 bases and at J to 9 bases, leaving 9 bases not matched to a gene. The CDR3 consists of 15 residues. The germline V gene encodes CDR1 GTSNPN and CDR2 SVGIG (reference sequence). The CDR3 nucleotides read TGTGCCTGGACCCCGGGACTAGCGGGGAGTGGTGAGCAGTTCTTC. Its protein product is CAWTPGLAGSGEQFF. Full variable domain (rest looked up from reference TRBV30 and TRBJ2-1): SQTIHQWPATLVQPVGSPLSLECTVEGTSNPNLYWYRQAAGRGLQLLFYSVGIGQISSEVPQNLSASRPQDRQFILSSKKLLLSDSGFYLCAWTPGLAGSGEQFFGPGTRLTVL.

This clone came up once. This sequence joins TRBV7-2 and TRBJ2-3; D is uncertain. Germline values: CDR1 SGHTA, CDR2 FQGNSA. CDR3 size: 15 residues. V was clipped by 4 bases and J by 4 bases, with 15 bases between them. Written as DNA, the CDR3 is TGTGCCAGCAGCTCAACGAGTAGTCGGGCAGATACGCAGTATTTT. Translating gives CASSSTSSRADTQYF.